Below are 11 T cell receptor beta chains sequenced from a single sample in a study of human T cells and chemical hapten exposure. One entry per CDR3 protein, called by TCRdb with MiXCR from the RACE reads. The sample consists of fewer than 95,000 distinct CDR3 sequences, 11% of them appearing once. The time point denotes: patch test 2, 6 weeks after DPC sensitization. As for treatment: therapeutic diphenylcyclopropenone sensitization with weekly scalp DPC. The specimen was whole blood, collected in connection with sensitization to the hapten diphenylcyclopropenone (DPC). The receptors come from a man in his forties with alopecia areata. Some clones in this sample may be carry-over from other donors' samples.

This clonotype has only a few counts. The V call is TRBV10-3, the J call TRBJ2-3; D gene unclear. The length of the CDR3 is 11 residues. The V gene's germline CDR1 is ENHRY and CDR2 SYGVKD. The V end lost 2 bases, the J end lost 5 bases, and 2 bases lay between the germline ends. The CDR3 coding sequence is TGTGCCATCAGTGAGAGAGATACGCAGTATTTT. Its protein product is CAISERDTQYF.

Many counts were recorded for this clonotype. V gene TRBV20-1 combines with J gene TRBJ1-6, with a weak D call TRBD1 (5 bases). V was trimmed by 0 bases and J by 6 bases, leaving 18 bases between them. The length of the CDR3 is 17 residues. Germline values: CDR1 DFQATT, CDR2 SNEGSKA (reference sequence). The CDR3 sequence is CSARDFAQGIRNSPLHF. CDR3 DNA: TGCAGTGCTAGAGATTTCGCGCAGGGTATCCGTAATTCACCCCTCCACTTT.

The chain joins TRBV4-3 to TRBJ1-6, with D uncertain. Germline values: CDR1 LGHNA, CDR2 YSLEER. Trimming pared 1 base from V and 5 bases from J, leaving 9 bases between. CDR3 size: 15 residues. In DNA, the CDR3 is TGCGCCAGCAGCCAAGTTTTTAGTGATAATTCACCCCTCCACTTT. Encoded protein: CASSQVFSDNSPLHF.

This clonotype was recorded at least ten times. The DNA of the CDR3 is TGTGCCAGCAGCCCCCAGCGGAACTCCTACAATGAGCAGTTCTTC. This codes for CASSPQRNSYNEQFF. The rearrangement joins TRBV12-3 or TRBV12-4 to TRBJ2-1; possibly TRBD2 for D (5 bases). The CDR3 sequence is 15 residues long. V gave up 6 bases and J gave up 0 bases, with 12 bases separating them.

This clonotype appeared a few times. The chain is built from TRBV4-2 and TRBJ2-1; D is tentatively TRBD1 or TRBD2 (6 bases each). V lost 1 base, J lost 7 bases, and 11 bases lay in between. The CDR3 spans 14 residues. Germline V gene data show CDR1 as LGHNA and CDR2 as YNFKEQ. CDR3 region: CASSQGGARNEQFF. The CDR3 DNA reads as TGTGCCAGCAGCCAAGGGGGGGCGCGTAATGAGCAGTTCTTC.

The rearrangement links TRBV6-1 to TRBJ1-5; D is uncertain. Trimming cost V 4 bases and J 3 bases, with 13 bases left between them. Germline assignment: CDR1 MNHNS and CDR2 SASEGT. The CDR3 is made up of 15 amino acids. The DNA of the CDR3 is TGTGCCAGCAGTGTTTTTGGGTTTAACAATCAGCCCCAGCATTTT. Translation gives CASSVFGFNNQPQHF.

In this sample, this clonotype turned up many times. This sequence joins TRBV12-3 or TRBV12-4 and TRBJ1-1; the D is unclear. The CDR3 loop spans 12 amino acids. V shed 2 bases and J shed 4 bases, with 5 bases lying between them. CDR3 loop: CASSLPSTEAFF. DNA for the CDR3: TGTGCCAGCAGTTTACCAAGCACTGAAGCTTTCTTT.

V and J are TRBV19 and TRBJ2-5, with D uncertain. Germline V gene data show CDR1 as LNHDA and CDR2 as SQIVND (reference sequence). The CDR3 spans 11 residues. V dropped 1 base and J dropped 11 bases, with 8 bases sitting between them. In DNA form, the CDR3 reads TGTGCCAGTAGTATAGGATACCTTCAGTACTTC. It translates to CASSIGYLQYF.

This clonotype showed up many times. The CDR3 DNA reads as TGTGCCAGCAGCCAAGAGTGGGGGAAAGGCTATGGCTACACCTTC. Protein product: CASSQEWGKGYGYTF. J is TRBJ1-2 and V is TRBV4-2, with D tentatively TRBD1 (5 bases). CDR1 and CDR2 from the germline V gene are LGHNA and YNFKEQ. Deletions cut 0 bases from V and 4 bases from J, with 12 bases between. This CDR3 comprises 15 residues.

This clonotype was counted only a few times. The chain is built from TRBV6-5 and TRBJ2-3; TRBD2 matches at 8 bases. Trimming cost V 8 bases and J 4 bases; bases outside gene matches: 5. Germline V gene data show CDR1 as MNHEY and CDR2 as SVGAGI. The CDR3 runs to 13 residues. CDR3 in amino acids: CASGAGGADTQYF. For the CDR3, the DNA is TGTGCCAGCGGCGCGGGAGGAGCAGATACGCAGTATTTT.

This clonotype was detected a few times. This chain uses TRBV5-1 with TRBJ2-3; no definite D call. With 1 base removed from V and 6 bases from J, the gap between germline ends came to 9 bases. In germline, CDR1 is SGHRS, CDR2 YFSETQ. The CDR3 runs to 13 residues. The CDR3, as DNA: TGCGCCAGCAGCTTGCCGAGTACCGATACGCAGTATTTT. This codes for CASSLPSTDTQYF. The complete variable domain, with remaining parts taken from reference TRBV5-1 and TRBJ2-3, reads KAGVTQTPRYLIKTRGQQVTLSCSPISGHRSVSWYQQTPGQGLQFLFEYFSETQRNKGNFPGRFSGRQFSNSRSEMNVSTLELGDSALYLCASSLPSTDTQYFGPGTRLTVL.